Listed here is a single T cell receptor beta chain. Its binding antigen is unknown. Base qualities are not recorded, but no much larger clone differs from it by a single base. CDR1 is given as SNHLY and CDR2 as FYNNEI, both from the germline V gene. Counted from cysteine to phenylalanine, this CDR3 has 14 amino acids. Only the CDR3 DNA stays, 42 bases, in frame from base 1. The V end gives up 4 bases and the J end 4 bases, leaving 7 bases in the junction not matched to a gene. The source of the sample is a study of early T cells in non-severe SARS-CoV-2 infection (dated by TCRdb to about 2021). With regard to the full study: TCR sequencing used bulk RNA from unsorted whole blood, so alpha and beta chains could not be paired.

Receptor amplification or capture employed 5' RACE. TCRdb shows the sequencer as NextSeq 500. In the TCR library protocol, unique molecular identifiers were attached to individual cDNA molecules to correct for PCR bias and sequencing error. Both TCR alpha and beta chains were sequenced, and tight co-correlation was observed between alpha and beta sequence abundances in each sample. On the authors' methods: V gene, J gene and CDR3 annotation of TCR sequences was performed with Decombinator V4. TCRs were defined as expanded if a significant change between any two time points was detected under a Poisson model with p below 0.0001. Abundances of TCRs were expressed as counts per million after normalisation to the total number of TCRs sequenced in each sample. TRAV1-2 paired with TRAJ12, TRAJ20 or TRAJ33 defined MAIT TCRs, while TRAV10 paired with TRAJ18 defined iNKT TCRs. A search of VDJdb, accessed on 1 November 2021, was run for TCRs annotated to CMV, EBV and SARS-CoV-2, with TCRs annotated for multiple antigens excluded. TCRdb reanalyzed the raw reads on its own, using fastp at Q25 for trimming and MiXCR for clone calling, and kept in-frame beta chains. For every CDR3 protein sequence, its rows merge into one entry that carries the most common genes and DNA. These V and J calls are TCRdb output, not the study's own analysis. This sample gives around 77,000 distinct CDR3 sequences in total; about 14% of them show up just once. The ten most abundant clones make up roughly 3.7% of the sample.

This was a case-control study nested in a cohort of healthcare workers in London, UK, who had nasopharyngeal swab PCR tests and blood samples taken every week. Healthcare workers were recruited during the week of the UK lockdown, between 23 and 31 March 2020, and followed weekly for up to roughly 16 weeks. Here is what the overall study found, with its caveats: VDJdb matching was skewed toward anti-spike CD8 responses and likely underestimated virus-specific expansions, missing private and CD4 specificities.

The sequence links TRBV2 to TRBJ2-7; 7 bases in the middle match TRBD2. This material consisted of whole blood, taken at baseline. The TCR comes from an adult who was a healthcare worker with PCR-confirmed SARS-CoV-2 infection or an uninfected control (not recorded which). At the DNA level, the sequence is TGTGCCAGCAGTGCCGGAGCGGGACGTTACGAGCAGTACTTC. Its translation is CASSAGAGRYEQYF.